The clone carrying this TCR beta chain was observed at least ten times. These data originate in a study of T cells in Graves' hyperthyroidism and ophthalmopathy. What was amplified from RNA transcripts were TCR beta CDR3 regions. First-round RT-PCR of the TCR CDR3 relied on the HTBI primer set. TCRdb independently ran MiXCR on the multiplex PCR reads; one entry per CDR3 protein. This sample carries about 420,000 distinct CDR3 sequences, roughly an eighth of them seen once, and the ten largest clones take about 4.9%. An absence of ophthalmopathy progression within 18 months meant stable Graves' hyperthyroidism. Hyperthyroidism, newly diagnosed and lasting under 2 months, affected patients aged 18 to 65. For the diagnoses, clinical symptoms, serum thyroxine and TRAb, thyroid ultrasound and orbital computed tomography were used. Trimming shortened V by 5 bases and J by 11 bases, and 15 bases separated the two germline ends. Germline CDR1 and CDR2: SGHAT and FQDESV (reference sequence). CDR3 size: 13 residues.

The origin of this receptor is a woman in her late teens or twenties with Graves' hyperthyroidism. This chain uses TRBV11-1 with TRBJ1-4, with no clear D. Sequencing used blood. The CDR3 loop is CASSIPGGEKLFF. CDR3 in DNA: TGTGCCAGCAGCATTCCCGGTGGGGAGAAACTGTTTTTT.